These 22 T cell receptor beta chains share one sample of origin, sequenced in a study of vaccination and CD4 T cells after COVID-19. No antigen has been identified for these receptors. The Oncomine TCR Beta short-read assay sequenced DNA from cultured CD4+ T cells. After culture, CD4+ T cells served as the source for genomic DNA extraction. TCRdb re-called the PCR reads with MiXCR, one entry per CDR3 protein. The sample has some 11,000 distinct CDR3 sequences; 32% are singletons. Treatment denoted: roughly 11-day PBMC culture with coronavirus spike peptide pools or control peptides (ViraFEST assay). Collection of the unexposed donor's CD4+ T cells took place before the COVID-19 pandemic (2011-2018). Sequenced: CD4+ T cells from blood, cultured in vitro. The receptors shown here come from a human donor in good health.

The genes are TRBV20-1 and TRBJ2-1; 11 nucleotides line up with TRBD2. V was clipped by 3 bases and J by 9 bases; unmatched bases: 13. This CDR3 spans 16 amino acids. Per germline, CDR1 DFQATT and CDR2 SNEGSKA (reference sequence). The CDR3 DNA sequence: TGCAGTGCTAGTTTGGGACTAGCGGCGGAAGGTGGTGAGCAGTTCTTC. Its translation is CSASLGLAAEGGEQFF.

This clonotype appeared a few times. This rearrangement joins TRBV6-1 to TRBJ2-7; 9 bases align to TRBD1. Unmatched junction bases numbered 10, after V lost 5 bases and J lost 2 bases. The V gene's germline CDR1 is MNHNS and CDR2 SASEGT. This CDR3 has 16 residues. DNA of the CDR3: TGTGCCAGCAGTCCGCCAGTACAGGGGGCGCCCTACGAGCAGTACTTC. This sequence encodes CASSPPVQGAPYEQYF.

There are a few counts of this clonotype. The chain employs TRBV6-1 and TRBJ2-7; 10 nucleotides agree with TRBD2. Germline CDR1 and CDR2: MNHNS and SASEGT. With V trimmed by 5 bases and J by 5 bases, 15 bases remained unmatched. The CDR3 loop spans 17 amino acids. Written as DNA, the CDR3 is TGTGCCAGCAGTCGTTCAGGGGGAGCGGGAGGGCCTGACGAGCAGTACTTC. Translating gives CASSRSGGAGGPDEQYF.

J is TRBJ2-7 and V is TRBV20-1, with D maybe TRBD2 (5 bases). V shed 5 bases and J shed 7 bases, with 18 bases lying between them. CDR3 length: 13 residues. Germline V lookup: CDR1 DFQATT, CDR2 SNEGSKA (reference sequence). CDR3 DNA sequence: TGCAGTGCTTTCTCCTGGCTAGGCGGGGAGCAGTACTTC. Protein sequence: CSAFSWLGGEQYF.

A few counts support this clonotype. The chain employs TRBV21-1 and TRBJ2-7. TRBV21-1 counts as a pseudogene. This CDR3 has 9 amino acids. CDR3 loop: CASSYEQYF. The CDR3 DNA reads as TGTGCCAGCAGCTACGAGCAGTACTTC.

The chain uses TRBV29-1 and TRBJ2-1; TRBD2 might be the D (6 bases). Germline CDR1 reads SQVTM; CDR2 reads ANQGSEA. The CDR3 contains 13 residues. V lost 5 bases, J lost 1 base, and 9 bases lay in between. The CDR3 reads CSVRGLSYNEQFF. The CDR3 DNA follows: TGCAGCGTTCGAGGACTATCCTACAATGAGCAGTTCTTC.

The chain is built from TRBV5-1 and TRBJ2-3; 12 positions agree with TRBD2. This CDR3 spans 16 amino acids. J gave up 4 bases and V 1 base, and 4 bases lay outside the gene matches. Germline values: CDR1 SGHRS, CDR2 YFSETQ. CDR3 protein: CASSLWTSGTADTQYF. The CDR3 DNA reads TGCGCCAGCAGCTTGTGGACTAGCGGGACGGCAGATACGCAGTATTTT.

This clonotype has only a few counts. In DNA, the CDR3 is TGTGCCAGCAGTCGGACGACTAGCGGCGACCAAGAGACCCAGTACTTC. This translates into CASSRTTSGDQETQYF. V and J are TRBV27 and TRBJ2-5; TRBD2 matches at 9 bases. Germline-derived CDR1 and CDR2 are MNHEY and SMNVEV (reference sequence). Germline trimming cut 5 bases from V and 0 bases from J; bases unmatched to any gene: 7. The CDR3 loop spans 16 amino acids.

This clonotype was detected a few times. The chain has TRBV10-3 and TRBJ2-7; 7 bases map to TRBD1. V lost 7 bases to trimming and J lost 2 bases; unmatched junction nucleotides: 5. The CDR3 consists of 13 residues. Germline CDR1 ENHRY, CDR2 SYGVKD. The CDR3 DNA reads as TGTGCCATCAATGGACAGGCCCCCTACGAGCAGTACTTC. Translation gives CAINGQAPYEQYF.

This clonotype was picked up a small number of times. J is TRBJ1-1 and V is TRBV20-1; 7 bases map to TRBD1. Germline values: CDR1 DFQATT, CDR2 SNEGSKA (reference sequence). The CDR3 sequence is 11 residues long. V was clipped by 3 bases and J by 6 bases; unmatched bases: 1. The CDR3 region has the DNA TGCAGTGCTAGGGACAGGCCTGAAGCTTTCTTT. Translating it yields CSARDRPEAFF.

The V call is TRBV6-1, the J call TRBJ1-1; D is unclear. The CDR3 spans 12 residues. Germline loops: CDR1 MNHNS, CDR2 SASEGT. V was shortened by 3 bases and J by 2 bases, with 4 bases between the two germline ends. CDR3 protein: CASSDSNTEAFF. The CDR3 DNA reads TGTGCCAGCAGTGACAGCAACACTGAAGCTTTCTTT.

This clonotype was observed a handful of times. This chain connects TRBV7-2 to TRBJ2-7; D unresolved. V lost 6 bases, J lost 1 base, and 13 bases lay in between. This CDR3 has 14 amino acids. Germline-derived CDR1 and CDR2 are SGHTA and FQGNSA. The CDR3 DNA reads TGTGCCAGCAGTCTTGCCTCAAGGTCCTACGAGCAGTACTTC. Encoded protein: CASSLASRSYEQYF.

CDR3 sequence reads: CASTDPRRAADTQYF. The CDR3 DNA reads as TGCGCCAGCACGGACCCCAGGAGGGCGGCAGATACGCAGTATTTT. The rearrangement links TRBV5-1 to TRBJ2-3; D might be TRBD2 (6 bases). Germline V CDR1 and CDR2: SGHRS, YFSETQ. The germline V and J ends were trimmed by 6 bases and 4 bases, with 18 bases remaining between them. The CDR3 extends over 15 amino acids. The entire variable domain, with the rest obtained from reference TRBV5-1 and TRBJ2-3, is as follows: KAGVTQTPRYLIKTRGQQVTLSCSPISGHRSVSWYQQTPGQGLQFLFEYFSETQRNKGNFPGRFSGRQFSNSRSEMNVSTLELGDSALYLCASTDPRRAADTQYFGPGTRLTVL.

The CDR3 loop reads CASSSIQVPGGTQYF. The CDR3 DNA reads TGCGCCAGCAGCTCCATACAGGTGCCAGGGGGGACCCAGTACTTC. The chain employs TRBV5-1 and TRBJ2-5; TRBD1 matches 7 bases. V was pared by 3 bases and J by 7 bases, with 12 bases of the junction left unmatched. The germline V gene encodes CDR1 SGHRS and CDR2 YFSETQ. CDR3 length: 15 residues.

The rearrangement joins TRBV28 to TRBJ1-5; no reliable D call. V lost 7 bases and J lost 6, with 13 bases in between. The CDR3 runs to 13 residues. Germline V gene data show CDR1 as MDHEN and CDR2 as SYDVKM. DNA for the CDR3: TGTGCCAGCACTTGGGGAATAAGTCAGCCCCAGCATTTT. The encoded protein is CASTWGISQPQHF.

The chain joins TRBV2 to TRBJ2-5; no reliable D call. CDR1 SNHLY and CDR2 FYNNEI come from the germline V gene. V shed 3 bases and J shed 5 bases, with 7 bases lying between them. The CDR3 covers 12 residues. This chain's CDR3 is CASSDGRETQYF. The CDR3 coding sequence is TGTGCCAGCAGTGACGGCCGGGAGACCCAGTACTTC. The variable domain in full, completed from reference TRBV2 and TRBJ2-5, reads EPEVTQTPSHQVTQMGQEVILRCVPISNHLYFYWYRQILGQKVEFLVSFYNNEISEKSEIFDDQFSVERPDGSNFTLKIRSTKLEDSAMYFCASSDGRETQYFGPGTRLLVL.

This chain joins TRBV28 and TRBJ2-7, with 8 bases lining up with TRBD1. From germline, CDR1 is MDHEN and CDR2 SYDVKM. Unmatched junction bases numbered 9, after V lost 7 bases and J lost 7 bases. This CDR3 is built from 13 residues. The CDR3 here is CASTGGARWEQYF. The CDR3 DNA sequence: TGTGCCAGCACAGGGGGCGCCCGGTGGGAGCAGTACTTC. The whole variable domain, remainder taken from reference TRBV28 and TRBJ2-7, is DVKVTQSSRYLVKRTGEKVFLECVQDMDHENMFWYRQDPGLGLRLIYFSYDVKMKEKGDIPEGYSVSREKKERFSLILESASTNQTSMYLCASTGGARWEQYFGPGTRLTVT.

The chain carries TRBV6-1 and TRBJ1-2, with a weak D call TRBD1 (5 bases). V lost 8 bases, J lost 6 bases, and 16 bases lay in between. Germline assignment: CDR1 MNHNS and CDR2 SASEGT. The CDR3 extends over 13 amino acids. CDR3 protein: CASGTPIFDGYTF. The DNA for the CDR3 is TGTGCCAGCGGGACCCCCATCTTCGATGGCTACACCTTC.

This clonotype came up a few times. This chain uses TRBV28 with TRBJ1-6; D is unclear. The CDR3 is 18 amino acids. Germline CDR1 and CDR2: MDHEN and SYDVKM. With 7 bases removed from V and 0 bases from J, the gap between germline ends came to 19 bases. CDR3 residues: CASTRSTRGSSYNSPLHF. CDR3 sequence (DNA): TGTGCCAGCACCCGCTCAACTCGAGGGAGCTCCTATAATTCACCCCTCCACTTT.

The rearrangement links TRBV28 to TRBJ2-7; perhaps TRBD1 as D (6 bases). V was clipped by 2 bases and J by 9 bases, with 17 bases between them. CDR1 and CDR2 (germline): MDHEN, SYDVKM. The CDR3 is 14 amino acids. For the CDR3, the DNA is TGTGCCAGCAGTTTAATCCCGGGACACCCGACGCAGTACTTC. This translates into CASSLIPGHPTQYF. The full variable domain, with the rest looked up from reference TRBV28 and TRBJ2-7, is DVKVTQSSRYLVKRTGEKVFLECVQDMDHENMFWYRQDPGLGLRLIYFSYDVKMKEKGDIPEGYSVSREKKERFSLILESASTNQTSMYLCASSLIPGHPTQYFGPGTRLTVT.

CDR3 nucleotide sequence: TGTGCCAGCAGTTACTCGAGGGACACTGAAGCTTTCTTT. Translating gives CASSYSRDTEAFF. This rearrangement joins TRBV6-5 to TRBJ1-1; no clear D gene. The CDR3 loop spans 13 amino acids. Trimming removed 0 bases from V and 3 bases from J, with 5 bases in between. Germline CDR1 MNHEY, CDR2 SVGAGI.

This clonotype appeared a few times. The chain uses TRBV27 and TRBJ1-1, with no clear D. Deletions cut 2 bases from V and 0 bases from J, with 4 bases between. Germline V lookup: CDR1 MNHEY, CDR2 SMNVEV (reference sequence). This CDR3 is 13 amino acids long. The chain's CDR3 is CASSLKMNTEAFF. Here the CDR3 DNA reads TGTGCCAGCAGTTTAAAGATGAACACTGAAGCTTTCTTT.